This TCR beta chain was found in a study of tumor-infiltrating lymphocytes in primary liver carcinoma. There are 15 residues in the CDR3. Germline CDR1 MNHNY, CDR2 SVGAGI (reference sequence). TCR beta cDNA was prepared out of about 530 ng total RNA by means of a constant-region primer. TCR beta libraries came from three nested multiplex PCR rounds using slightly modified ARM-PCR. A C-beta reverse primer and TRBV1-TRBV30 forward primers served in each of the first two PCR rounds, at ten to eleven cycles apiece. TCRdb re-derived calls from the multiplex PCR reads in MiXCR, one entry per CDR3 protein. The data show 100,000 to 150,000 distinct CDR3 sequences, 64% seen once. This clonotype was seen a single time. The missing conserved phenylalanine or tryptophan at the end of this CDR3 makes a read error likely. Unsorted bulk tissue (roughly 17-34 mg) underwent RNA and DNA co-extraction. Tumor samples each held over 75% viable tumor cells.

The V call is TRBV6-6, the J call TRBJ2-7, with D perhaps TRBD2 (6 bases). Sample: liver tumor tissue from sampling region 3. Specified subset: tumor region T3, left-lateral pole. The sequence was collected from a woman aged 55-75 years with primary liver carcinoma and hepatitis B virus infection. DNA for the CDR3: TGTGCCGGCAGTTACTCGGCTAGCGAGACTTACGAGCAGTACCTC. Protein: CAGSYSASETYEQYL.